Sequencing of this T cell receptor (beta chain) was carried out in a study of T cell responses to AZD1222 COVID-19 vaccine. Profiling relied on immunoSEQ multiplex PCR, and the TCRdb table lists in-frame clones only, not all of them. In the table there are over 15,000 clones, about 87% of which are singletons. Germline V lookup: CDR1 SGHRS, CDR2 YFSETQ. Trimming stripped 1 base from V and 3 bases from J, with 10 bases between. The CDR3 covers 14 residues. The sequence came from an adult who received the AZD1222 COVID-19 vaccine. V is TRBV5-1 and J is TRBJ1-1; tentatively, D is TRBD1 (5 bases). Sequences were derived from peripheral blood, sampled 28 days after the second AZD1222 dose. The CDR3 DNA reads TGCGCCAGCAGCTTGAGCGCGGGGGACACTGAAGCTTTCTTT. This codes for CASSLSAGDTEAFF.